The 13 T cell receptor beta chains in this list originate from one sample, sequenced in a study of T cells in tumors after PD-1 blockade (dated by TCRdb to between 2017 and 2020). The time point label corresponds to: first of two pre-therapy site-matched biopsies roughly eight weeks apart. Library construction relied on the immunoSEQ multiplex PCR assay. The clones in this table, taken by TCRdb from immuneACCESS, are in-frame only. Not every clone is retained; where verified, under half of the shortfall comes from an unresolved V gene, and the cause of the rest is unknown. The sample table records fewer than 5,000 clones; 73% of these occur just once. The ten largest account for 7.5% of the sample. Material: tumor tissue, obtained before anti-PD-1 treatment. The receptors were gathered from a human donor with basal cell carcinoma.

V usage is TRBV12-5 and J usage is TRBJ2-1, with 8 nucleotides matching TRBD2. The junction had 3 bases not matched to a gene; V was cut back by 5 bases and J by 0 bases. The CDR3 covers 15 residues. In germline, CDR1 is LGHNT, CDR2 FRNRAP. CDR3 amino acids: CASGIAGTSYNEQFF. The CDR3 DNA sequence: TGTGCTAGTGGTATAGCGGGGACCTCCTACAATGAGCAGTTCTTC. Filled out from reference TRBV12-5 and TRBJ2-1, the complete variable domain reads DARVTQTPRHKVTEMGQEVTMRCQPILGHNTVFWYRQTMMQGLELLAYFRNRAPLDDSGMPKDRFSAEMPDATLATLKIQPSEPRDSAVYFCASGIAGTSYNEQFFGPGTRLTVL.

In DNA, the CDR3 is TGTGCCAGCAGCCCCTCCCGGGACAGCTACGAGCAGTACTTC. This codes for CASSPSRDSYEQYF. This chain uses TRBV7-2 with TRBJ2-7; TRBD1 agrees at 7 bases. CDR1 and CDR2 from the germline V gene are SGHTA and FQGNSA. The CDR3 sequence is 14 residues long. V shed 5 bases and J 3 bases; nucleotides not matched to a gene: 7.

The gene calls are TRBV6-1 and TRBJ2-1, with D uncertain. The V and J ends lost 2 bases and 4 bases respectively, with 3 bases between them. Germline CDR1 reads MNHNS; CDR2 reads SASEGT. The CDR3 is 12 residues long. The CDR3 spells CASSELYNEQFF. The CDR3 nucleotides read TGTGCCAGCAGTGAATTGTACAATGAGCAGTTCTTC.

By share, this clone counts as large. The CDR3 bases are TGTGCCAGCAGCTTGGATCGCGTCTACGAGCAGTACTTC. Translated, it gives CASSLDRVYEQYF. This chain connects TRBV5-6 to TRBJ2-7; unclear D gene. The V and J ends lost 0 bases and 3 bases respectively, with 7 bases between them. Germline V lookup: CDR1 SGHDT, CDR2 YYEEEE. CDR3 length: 13 amino acids.

The V and J genes are TRBV14 and TRBJ2-3; perhaps TRBD1 as D (5 bases). Germline loops: CDR1 SGHDN, CDR2 FVKESK. The ends were cut back, 5 bases at V and 0 bases at J, with 9 bases in the middle. There are 14 residues in the CDR3. This chain's CDR3 is CASSSRDSTDTQYF. For the CDR3, the DNA is TGTGCCAGCAGCAGCAGGGATAGCACAGATACGCAGTATTTT. Drawing the rest from reference TRBV14 and TRBJ2-3, the complete variable domain is EAGVTQFPSHSVIEKGQTVTLRCDPISGHDNLYWYRRVMGKEIKFLLHFVKESKQDESGMPNNRFLAERTGGTYSTLKVQPAELEDSGVYFCASSSRDSTDTQYFGPGTRLTVL.

J is TRBJ2-7 and V is TRBV12-3 or TRBV12-4, with D maybe TRBD2 (5 bases). V lost 2 bases, J lost 5 bases, and 7 bases lay in between. The CDR3 runs to 12 residues. The CDR3 protein is CASSLTGDEQYF. In DNA, the CDR3 is TGTGCCAGCAGTTTAACCGGGGACGAGCAGTACTTC.

The chain couples TRBV9 to TRBJ1-1, with D tentatively TRBD1 (6 bases). The CDR3 contains 13 residues. Germline CDR1 is SGDLS and CDR2 is YYNGEE. The V and J ends lost 6 bases and 8 bases respectively, with 17 bases between them. CDR3 loop: CASTPGGPREAFF. The CDR3 bases are TGTGCCAGCACCCCGGGGGGGCCAAGGGAAGCTTTCTTT.

The J gene is TRBJ1-4, the V gene TRBV5-1, with 7 bases matching TRBD1. The ends lost 7 bases at V and 5 bases at J; junction bases unmatched: 11. Germline lookup yields CDR1 SGHRS and CDR2 YFSETQ. The length of the CDR3 is 15 residues. The CDR3 DNA is TGCGCCAGCGGGGCAGAGGGACAGCCAAATGAAAAACTGTTTTTT. Translation gives CASGAEGQPNEKLFF.

In its sample, this clone was seen a few times. This chain links TRBV5-1 with TRBJ1-1, with D uncertain. Germline V lookup: CDR1 SGHRS, CDR2 YFSETQ. The CDR3 is 11 amino acids. V lost 5 bases to trimming and J lost 0 bases, with 2 bases between them. The CDR3 sequence: CASRMNTEAFF. The DNA for the CDR3 is TGCGCCAGCAGGATGAACACTGAAGCTTTCTTT.

This rearrangement joins TRBV6-6 to TRBJ2-3, with D possibly TRBD2 on 5 matching bases. Deletions cut 5 bases from V and 2 bases from J, with 14 bases between. CDR3 length: 15 amino acids. Looked up from germline, CDR1 is MNHNY and CDR2 is SVGAGI (reference sequence). CDR3 sequence: CASSAGLSYTDTQYF. The CDR3, as DNA: TGTGCCAGCAGTGCCGGACTGTCCTACACAGATACGCAGTATTTT.

The rearrangement joins TRBV7-9 to TRBJ2-1; TRBD1 might be the D (6 bases). Germline values: CDR1 SEHNR, CDR2 FQNEAQ (reference sequence). The V gene lost 1 base and the J gene lost 6 bases, with 16 bases spanning the gap. The CDR3 is made up of 16 amino acids. DNA for the CDR3: TGTGCCAGCAGCTTAGGGTCAGGACAGAGATTCAATGAGCAGTTCTTC. Its translation is CASSLGSGQRFNEQFF.

V and J are TRBV30 and TRBJ1-3; 7 nucleotides line up with TRBD1. The germline V gene encodes CDR1 GTSNPN and CDR2 SVGIG (reference sequence). J lost 3 bases, V lost 4 bases, and 6 bases had no gene match. The CDR3 length is 14 residues. DNA of the CDR3: TGTGCCTGGATCCGGGACAGTTTTGGAAACACCATATATTTT. It codes for CAWIRDSFGNTIYF.

The chain combines TRBV6-5 with TRBJ1-6, with D unresolved. The CDR3 has 12 residues. CDR1 and CDR2 (germline): MNHEY, SVGAGI. V was pared by 3 bases and J by 14 bases, with 11 bases between. CDR3 loop: CASSYHHWALHF. In DNA form, the CDR3 reads TGTGCCAGCAGTTATCACCATTGGGCCCTCCACTTT.